These 21 T cell receptor beta chains came from one sample sequenced in a study of blood T cell repertoires in COVID-19. This table comes from immunoSEQ multiplex PCR, and its TCRdb copy is limited to in-frame clones, with some not included. The table has approximately 250,000 clones, around 87% seen once. Sequencing was performed on peripheral blood. These receptors all come from an older woman with COVID-19, enrolled during active disease.

V gene TRBV2 combines with J gene TRBJ2-5, with no clear D. From germline, CDR1 is SNHLY and CDR2 FYNNEI. The CDR3 is made up of 11 amino acids. V lost 5 bases to trimming and J lost 5 bases, with 6 bases between them. For the CDR3, the DNA is TGTGCCAGCAGTCTTCGGGAGACCCAGTACTTC. This encodes CASSLRETQYF.

The chain joins TRBV24-1 to TRBJ2-3; D perhaps matches TRBD2 (5 bases). Germline lookup yields CDR1 KGHDR and CDR2 SFDVKD. The CDR3 runs to 13 residues. The germline V and J ends were trimmed by 6 bases and 4 bases, with 10 bases remaining between them. The CDR3 loop reads CATSRPGADTQYF. The CDR3 DNA is TGTGCCACCAGTAGACCCGGGGCAGATACGCAGTATTTT.

This clone occurred a few times. The V and J genes are TRBV19 and TRBJ1-4; 8 nucleotides match TRBD1. This CDR3 has 16 residues. The J segment lost 2 bases and the V segment lost 5 bases, leaving 7 bases of the junction unmatched. The germline V gene has CDR1 LNHDA and CDR2 SQIVND (reference sequence). This chain's CDR3 is CASSLRQGLTNEKLFF. The CDR3 coding sequence is TGTGCCAGTAGTCTACGACAGGGGCTCACTAATGAAAAACTGTTTTTT.

The chain carries TRBV24-1 and TRBJ1-2; D unresolved. CDR1 and CDR2 from the germline V gene are KGHDR and SFDVKD. V lost 3 bases and J lost 0, with 13 bases in between. This CDR3 contains 16 residues. CDR3 in amino acids: CATSDGPGGTNYGYTF. CDR3 bases: TGTGCCACCAGTGATGGTCCAGGAGGTACTAACTATGGCTACACCTTC.

The V gene is TRBV25-1, the J gene TRBJ1-1; TRBD1 might be the D (6 bases). CDR3 length equals 12 residues. Germline V lookup: CDR1 MGHDK, CDR2 SYGVNS. Between the trimmed V and J ends, which lost 6 bases and 3 bases, there was a span of 8 bases. For the CDR3, the DNA is TGTGCCAGCAGCAGGGGACACACTGAAGCTTTCTTT. As protein: CASSRGHTEAFF. Full variable domain (rest looked up from reference TRBV25-1 and TRBJ1-1): EADIYQTPRYLVIGTGKKITLECSQTMGHDKMYWYQQDPGMELHLIHYSYGVNSTEKGDLSSESTVSRIRTEHFPLTLESARPSHTSQYLCASSRGHTEAFFGQGTRLTVV.

The chain joins TRBV20-1 to TRBJ2-1, with 10 positions matching TRBD2. The V segment lost 6 bases and the J segment 0 bases; nucleotides outside the gene matches: 11. Germline CDR1 and CDR2: DFQATT and SNEGSKA (reference sequence). This CDR3 has 17 amino acids. CDR3 coding DNA: TGCAGTGCAAGTTTAGGACTAGCGGAAAGCTCCTACAATGAGCAGTTCTTC. The encoded protein is CSASLGLAESSYNEQFF.

The chain has TRBV5-1 and TRBJ2-7; 9 positions agree with TRBD1. Germline loops: CDR1 SGHRS, CDR2 YFSETQ. The J segment lost 7 bases and the V segment lost 3 bases, leaving 8 bases of the junction unmatched. The length of the CDR3 is 14 residues. Here the CDR3 DNA reads TGCGCCAGCAGCTACCGGGACAGGGTTCGTGAGCAGTACTTC. It codes for CASSYRDRVREQYF.

This clone was observed a few times. The chain uses TRBV11-2 and TRBJ2-7; 8 bases align to TRBD2. V was pared by 1 base and J by 1 base, with 9 bases of the junction left unmatched. Germline assignment: CDR1 SGHAT and CDR2 FQNNGV. This CDR3 has 17 amino acids. The CDR3 here is CASSLGASGSRSYEQYF. In nucleotides, the CDR3 is TGTGCCAGCAGCTTAGGGGCTAGCGGGTCTCGGTCCTACGAGCAGTACTTC.

The chain carries TRBV18 and TRBJ1-5; 9 positions agree with TRBD1. With V trimmed by 5 bases and J by 11 bases, 7 bases remained unmatched. This CDR3 spans 13 amino acids. CDR1 is KGHSH, CDR2 LQKENI, per germline. The CDR3 sequence is CASSGGQGLTQHF. The CDR3 DNA reads as TGTGCCAGCTCAGGGGGACAGGGTTTGACCCAGCATTTT.

The chain carries TRBV27 and TRBJ1-6; 9 nucleotides match TRBD1. Germline values: CDR1 MNHEY, CDR2 SMNVEV (reference sequence). Germline trimming cut 5 bases from V and 15 bases from J; bases unmatched to any gene: 14. The CDR3 has 15 amino acids. CDR3 coding DNA: TGTGCCAGCAGTGTGATCCGGGACAGGGAACTAAGCCTCCACTTT. Protein: CASSVIRDRELSLHF.

The chain is built from TRBV18 and TRBJ2-2, with no clear D. CDR3 length equals 14 residues. V gave up 6 bases and J gave up 4 bases, with 12 bases separating them. The germline gives CDR1 KGHSH, CDR2 LQKENI. CDR3 sequence reads: CASSTTSTTGELFF. In DNA, the CDR3 is TGTGCCAGCTCGACGACAAGTACCACCGGGGAGCTGTTTTTT.

V is TRBV18 and J is TRBJ2-7; TRBD1 is a possible D gene (5 bases). The germline V and J ends were trimmed by 3 bases and 1 base, with 13 bases remaining between them. Germline V gives CDR1 KGHSH, CDR2 LQKENI. The CDR3 is 15 amino acids. The CDR3 reads CASSPTADASYEQYF. CDR3 sequence (DNA): TGTGCCAGCTCACCGACAGCCGATGCGTCCTACGAGCAGTACTTC.

The chain carries TRBV6-5 and TRBJ2-1; 10 nucleotides align to TRBD2. Per germline, CDR1 MNHEY and CDR2 SVGAGI. The CDR3 contains 15 residues. The V gene end was trimmed by 6 bases and the J gene end by 3 bases; junction bases not matched to a gene: 5. CDR3 sequence (DNA): TGTGCCAGCAGATCGACTAGCGGGTACTACAATGAGCAGTTCTTC. Translation: CASRSTSGYYNEQFF.

This clone was counted once. The CDR3 nucleotides are TGTGCCACCAGCAGAGATTATTCAGGGCGCAATGAGCAGTTCTTC. Amino acids: CATSRDYSGRNEQFF. J is TRBJ2-1 and V is TRBV15, with TRBD1 as a possible D gene (5 bases). Deletions cut 0 bases from V and 6 bases from J, with 12 bases between. The CDR3 has 15 amino acids. Germline V gene sequence: CDR1 LNHNV, CDR2 YYDKDF (reference sequence).

V and J are TRBV7-8 and TRBJ2-2, with a tentative D call TRBD1 (6 bases). With 1 base removed from V and 7 bases from J, the gap between germline ends came to 19 bases. This CDR3 comprises 17 residues. Germline-derived CDR1 and CDR2 are SGHVS and FQNEAQ. CDR3 coding DNA: TGTGCCAGCAGCTTAGGAGGTGCAAGCAGGGGTAACGGGGAGCTGTTTTTT. Translating it yields CASSLGGASRGNGELFF.

This clone has more than one count but fewer than ten. V gene TRBV29-1 combines with J gene TRBJ2-1, with 12 bases lining up with TRBD2. Trimming removed 6 bases from V and 8 bases from J; junction bases left unmatched: 5. CDR1 and CDR2 from the germline V gene are SQVTM and ANQGSEA. There are 13 residues in the CDR3. The DNA of the CDR3 is TGCAGCGTCCAGACTAGCGGGAGCTATGAGCAGTTCTTC. This encodes CSVQTSGSYEQFF.

V and J are TRBV9 and TRBJ2-1, with 7 bases that match TRBD2. The CDR3 is made up of 16 amino acids. CDR1 and CDR2 from the germline V gene are SGDLS and YYNGEE. V lost 0 bases and J lost 4; bases outside the gene matches: 7. The CDR3 nucleotides read TGTGCCAGCAGCGTAGTGTCTAGCGGATTTTACAATGAGCAGTTCTTC. Its protein product is CASSVVSSGFYNEQFF.

V and J are TRBV28 and TRBJ2-1; 7 bases align to TRBD2. The CDR3 covers 15 residues. Germline trimming cut 2 bases from V and 7 bases from J; bases unmatched to any gene: 8. Germline values: CDR1 MDHEN, CDR2 SYDVKM. The DNA for the CDR3 is TGTGCCAGCAGTTTAGGCGGGAGATCGGGAAATGAGCAGTTCTTC. The encoded protein is CASSLGGRSGNEQFF. Based on the CDR3 plus reference TRBV28 and TRBJ2-1, the full variable domain is DVKVTQSSRYLVKRTGEKVFLECVQDMDHENMFWYRQDPGLGLRLIYFSYDVKMKEKGDIPEGYSVSREKKERFSLILESASTNQTSMYLCASSLGGRSGNEQFFGPGTRLTVL.

V gene TRBV19 combines with J gene TRBJ2-7, with 7 bases that match TRBD1. The CDR3 sequence is 15 residues long. Losses at the gene ends were 1 base for V and 3 bases for J; bases not matched to a gene: 6. Germline V gene lookup returns CDR1 LNHDA and CDR2 SQIVND (reference sequence). The CDR3 sequence: CASSIVDRDLYEQYF. CDR3 bases: TGTGCCAGTAGTATAGTCGACAGGGACCTCTACGAGCAGTACTTC. The full variable domain, completed using reference TRBV19 and TRBJ2-7, is DGGITQSPKYLFRKEGQNVTLSCEQNLNHDAMYWYRQDPGQGLRLIYYSQIVNDFQKGDIAEGYSVSREKKESFPLTVTSAQKNPTAFYLCASSIVDRDLYEQYFGPGTRLTVT.

This sequence joins TRBV19 and TRBJ2-3, with 10 bases that match TRBD2. J was trimmed by 1 base and V by 6 bases; bases with no gene match: 1. Germline V gives CDR1 LNHDA, CDR2 SQIVND (reference sequence). The CDR3 has 14 residues. Written as DNA, the CDR3 is TGTGCCAGTAGGCTAGCGGGAGGCACAGATACGCAGTATTTT. Translated: CASRLAGGTDTQYF.

V gene TRBV9 combines with J gene TRBJ2-1; TRBD2 agrees at 9 bases. CDR1 is SGDLS and CDR2 is YYNGEE in the germline V gene. The CDR3 sequence is 15 residues long. V lost 3 bases and J lost 3; bases outside the gene matches: 4. CDR3 amino acids: CASSDGLAFYNEQFF. Here the CDR3 DNA reads TGTGCCAGCAGCGACGGACTAGCGTTCTACAATGAGCAGTTCTTC.